The 20 T cell receptor beta chains below were found in one sample sequenced in a study of blood T cell repertoires in COVID-19. The table came from immunoSEQ multiplex PCR; TCRdb's copy has only in-frame clones and leaves some out. The sample includes over 80,000 clones, about 83% of them seen just once. The material sequenced was peripheral blood. These receptors came from a woman aged 55-70 years with acute or convalescent COVID-19.

The gene calls are TRBV18 and TRBJ1-3, with D perhaps TRBD1 (5 bases). The germline V and J ends were trimmed by 0 bases and 4 bases, with 13 bases remaining between them. CDR3 length: 16 amino acids. Looked up from germline, CDR1 is KGHSH and CDR2 is LQKENI. Written as DNA, the CDR3 is TGTGCCAGCTCACCACCATCCGACAGTTCCGGAAACACCATATATTTT. Translation: CASSPPSDSSGNTIYF. Combining the CDR3 with reference TRBV18 and TRBJ1-3 gives the whole variable domain NAGVMQNPRHLVRRRGQEARLRCSPMKGHSHVYWYRQLPEEGLKFMVYLQKENIIDESGMPKERFSAEFPKEGPSILRIQQVVRGDSAAYFCASSPPSDSSGNTIYFGEGSWLTVV.

The chain couples TRBV4-2 to TRBJ1-6; no clear D gene. This CDR3 spans 19 amino acids. The germline V gene has CDR1 LGHNA and CDR2 YNFKEQ. V lost 1 base, J lost 0 bases, and 16 bases lay in between. CDR3 DNA sequence: TGTGCCAGCAGCCAAGGGGCGGGCAGCTCAAGCTCCTATAATTCACCCCTCCACTTT. Translating gives CASSQGAGSSSSYNSPLHF.

V is TRBV14 and J is TRBJ2-2; D perhaps matches TRBD2 (5 bases). Germline CDR1 SGHDN, CDR2 FVKESK. The V gene lost 1 base and the J gene lost 6 bases, with 9 bases spanning the gap. This CDR3 is built from 14 residues. The CDR3 nucleotides are TGTGCCAGCAGCCAAGCCGGGGTACCCGGGGAGCTGTTTTTT. This codes for CASSQAGVPGELFF.

The rearrangement uses TRBV5-1 and TRBJ1-1, with 9 nucleotides matching TRBD1. Trimming removed 4 bases from V and 5 bases from J; junction bases left unmatched: 9. CDR3 size: 15 residues. Germline V gene lookup returns CDR1 SGHRS and CDR2 YFSETQ. The CDR3 nucleotides are TGCGCCAGCAGCCCCGGGACAGGGAGGGGAACTGAAGCTTTCTTT. Its translation is CASSPGTGRGTEAFF.

The CDR3 reads CASSPRTGGSGNTIYF. The CDR3 DNA sequence: TGTGCCAGCAGTCCACGGACAGGGGGCTCCGGAAACACCATATATTTT. The rearrangement uses TRBV27 and TRBJ1-3; 11 nucleotides align to TRBD1. Trimming at V came to 5 bases and at J to 4 bases, leaving 7 bases not matched to a gene. The CDR3 has 16 amino acids. The V gene's germline CDR1 is MNHEY and CDR2 SMNVEV (reference sequence).

In its sample, this clone was seen a few times. The chain joins TRBV19 to TRBJ1-1; D uncertain. Germline CDR1 and CDR2: LNHDA and SQIVND (reference sequence). There are 13 residues in the CDR3. V was trimmed by 7 bases and J by 5 bases, leaving 14 bases between them. The CDR3 sequence is CASKGGRRTEAFF. Written as DNA, the CDR3 is TGTGCCAGTAAAGGTGGGCGAAGGACTGAAGCTTTCTTT.

The chain recombines TRBV11-2 with TRBJ1-1; D is possibly TRBD1 (5 bases). Germline V gene sequence: CDR1 SGHAT, CDR2 FQNNGV. CDR3 length: 14 residues. The germline V and J ends were trimmed by 4 bases and 3 bases, with 12 bases remaining between them. CDR3 sequence reads: CASSSGLRDTEAFF. The CDR3 DNA follows: TGTGCCAGCAGCTCGGGACTGCGGGACACTGAAGCTTTCTTT.

This clone was found a few times. The J gene is TRBJ1-6, the V gene TRBV19, with a weak D call TRBD1 (5 bases). The CDR3 extends over 13 amino acids. The V end was cut by 8 bases, the J end by 9 bases, with 14 bases between. Per germline, CDR1 LNHDA and CDR2 SQIVND (reference sequence). The CDR3, as DNA: TGTGCCAGTTCGACAGACGTGCGTTCACCCCTCCACTTT. The encoded protein is CASSTDVRSPLHF.

The chain is built from TRBV9 and TRBJ2-7; 10 nucleotides align to TRBD2. The CDR3 extends over 17 amino acids. Per germline, CDR1 SGDLS and CDR2 YYNGEE. V trimming: 0 bases; J trimming: 5 bases; junction bases outside the gene matches: 11. The CDR3 loop reads CASSVDLTSGIRNEQYF. In DNA, the CDR3 is TGTGCCAGCAGCGTAGACCTTACTAGCGGGATTAGAAACGAGCAGTACTTC. The full variable domain, rest sourced from reference TRBV9 and TRBJ2-7, is DSGVTQTPKHLITATGQRVTLRCSPRSGDLSVYWYQQSLDQGLQFLIQYYNGEERAKGNILERFSAQQFPDLHSELNLSSLELGDSALYFCASSVDLTSGIRNEQYFGPGTRLTVT.

This clone has a handful of counts. The genes are TRBV9 and TRBJ2-5; 8 bases line up with TRBD2. This CDR3 has 15 amino acids. Per the germline V gene, CDR1 is SGDLS and CDR2 is YYNGEE. Losses at the gene ends were 4 bases for V and 4 bases for J; bases not matched to a gene: 9. CDR3 in DNA: TGTGCCAGCAGCCGCCGCGGGGGGCCTACAGAGACCCAGTACTTC. Its translation is CASSRRGGPTETQYF.

This clone was counted once. This chain links TRBV27 with TRBJ1-6, with D unresolved. V was shortened by 5 bases and J by 6 bases, with 17 bases between the two germline ends. The CDR3 covers 16 residues. The germline CDR1 and CDR2 sequences are MNHEY and SMNVEV (reference sequence). The chain's CDR3 is CASSVTVAAPNSPLHF. Here the CDR3 DNA reads TGTGCCAGCAGTGTAACAGTGGCAGCCCCTAATTCACCCCTCCACTTT.

The chain carries TRBV14 and TRBJ2-7; 12 positions agree with TRBD1. The germline gives CDR1 SGHDN, CDR2 FVKESK. V was pared by 1 base and J by 9 bases, with 10 bases of the junction left unmatched. This CDR3 comprises 16 residues. CDR3 DNA: TGTGCCAGCAGCCAAGTCGGCCGGGACAGGGGGCGGGGGCAGTACTTC. Protein sequence: CASSQVGRDRGRGQYF.

The genes are TRBV30 and TRBJ1-5; D is uncertain. This CDR3 has 16 amino acids. Germline V gene data show CDR1 as GTSNPN and CDR2 as SVGIG (reference sequence). V was clipped by 0 bases and J by 0 bases, with 12 bases between them. The CDR3 DNA sequence: TGTGCCTGGAGTGTACGTCGGGCGGGTAGCAATCAGCCCCAGCATTTT. Its protein is CAWSVRRAGSNQPQHF.

The chain couples TRBV7-6 to TRBJ1-6, with 7 bases that match TRBD1. Trimming removed 3 bases from V and 7 bases from J; junction bases left unmatched: 3. The germline gives CDR1 SGHVS, CDR2 FNYEAQ. This CDR3 region has 14 residues. The CDR3 DNA is TGTGCCAGCAGCTTCCCGGGACAGAATTCACCCCTCCACTTT. It translates to CASSFPGQNSPLHF.

DNA for the CDR3: TGTGCCAGCAAGACTAGCGGGACAGATACGCAGTATTTT. Translated, it gives CASKTSGTDTQYF. The J gene is TRBJ2-3, the V gene TRBV7-6; 10 bases map to TRBD2. The CDR3 consists of 13 residues. Germline V gives CDR1 SGHVS, CDR2 FNYEAQ. V lost 7 bases, J lost 3 bases, and 1 base stayed unmatched.

This clone came up once. The chain uses TRBV7-8 and TRBJ1-1; D is possibly TRBD1 (5 bases). CDR3 size: 15 residues. Germline CDR1 is SGHVS and CDR2 is FQNEAQ. Trimming stripped 6 bases from V and 3 bases from J, with 17 bases between. The CDR3 DNA follows: TGTGCCAGCAGTCATAGCGGGGCCGGGGACACTGAAGCTTTCTTT. Its protein product is CASSHSGAGDTEAFF.

The J gene is TRBJ2-1, the V gene TRBV6-6, with TRBD2 identical over 8 bases. The germline CDR1 and CDR2 sequences are MNHNY and SVGAGI (reference sequence). The CDR3 consists of 17 residues. V shed 5 bases and J 0 bases; nucleotides not matched to a gene: 9. The CDR3 DNA reads as TGTGCCAGCAGTCCGACCCCGCGGGGGGCCTCCTACAATGAGCAGTTCTTC. Its translation is CASSPTPRGASYNEQFF.

This clone was recorded only once. The rearrangement joins TRBV4-2 to TRBJ2-5; the match to TRBD2 covers 10 bases. Germline trimming cut 1 base from V and 3 bases from J; bases unmatched to any gene: 5. The CDR3 is 16 amino acids. Germline V gene sequence: CDR1 LGHNA, CDR2 YNFKEQ. Here the CDR3 reads CASSQASGSTEETQYF. CDR3 nucleotides: TGTGCCAGCAGCCAAGCTAGCGGGAGTACCGAAGAGACCCAGTACTTC.

The gene calls are TRBV6-2 or TRBV6-3 and TRBJ1-4, with TRBD1 matching 10 bases. V was clipped by 6 bases and J by 1 base; unmatched bases: 5. The CDR3 loop spans 16 amino acids. Germline V gene sequence: CDR1 MNHEY, CDR2 SVGEGT. The CDR3 protein is CASSLDRGRTNEKLFF. The CDR3 bases are TGTGCCAGCAGCCTGGACAGGGGGAGAACTAATGAAAAACTGTTTTTT.

V is TRBV3-1 (or the pseudogene TRBV3-2) and J is TRBJ2-3, with 10 positions matching TRBD2. The CDR3 loop spans 16 amino acids. Trimming cost V 3 bases and J 3 bases; bases outside gene matches: 6. CDR1 LGHDT and CDR2 YNNKEL come from the germline V gene (reference sequence). CDR3 amino acids: CASSQAGLARTDTQYF. The CDR3 region has the DNA TGTGCCAGCAGCCAGGCGGGACTAGCGAGAACAGATACGCAGTATTTT.